This TCR beta chain was found in a study of T cells in Graves' hyperthyroidism and ophthalmopathy. The CDR3 totals 16 residues. Trimming cost V 1 base and J 3 bases; bases outside gene matches: 5. CDR1 is SEHNR, CDR2 FQNEAQ, per germline (reference sequence). RNA transcripts served as the template for amplifying TCR beta CDR3 regions. TCR CDR3 regions were first amplified by RT-PCR with HTBI primers. One entry per CDR3 protein, called by TCRdb with MiXCR from the multiplex PCR reads. The table has a few hundred thousand distinct CDR3 sequences, about 17% seen once. This clonotype originated in a man in his forties with Graves' hyperthyroidism. The sequenced sample was blood. The rearrangement joins TRBV7-9 to TRBJ2-5; 10 nucleotides match TRBD1. CDR3 region: CASSLGTGGLEETQYF. The CDR3, as DNA: TGTGCCAGCAGCTTAGGGACAGGGGGGCTGGAAGAGACCCAGTACTTC. The complete variable domain, with remaining parts taken from reference TRBV7-9 and TRBJ2-5, reads DTGVSQNPRHKITKRGQNVTFRCDPISEHNRLYWYRQTLGQGPEFLTYFQNEAQLEKSRLLSDRFSAERPKGSFSTLEIQRTEQGDSAMYLCASSLGTGGLEETQYFGPGTRLLVL.